This T cell receptor beta chain was observed in a study of technical replicates of blood from a handful of donors. Per germline, CDR1 SGDLS and CDR2 YYNGEE. The CDR3 runs 13 residues. Trimming left V 1 base short and J 10 bases short, with 12 bases between. Clones were sequenced by immunoSEQ multiplex PCR, and TCRdb holds only the in-frame ones, with some missing. The sample carries tens of thousands of clones, approximately 91% recorded once. This receptor was identified in a human donor in good health. Some clones in this sample may be carry-over from other donors' samples. Source material: PBMCs. V usage is TRBV9 and J usage is TRBJ2-1; a possible D gene is TRBD2 (6 bases). The CDR3 sequence is CASSVSASVEQFF. The CDR3 coding sequence is TGTGCCAGCAGCGTATCTGCTAGCGTCGAGCAGTTCTTC.